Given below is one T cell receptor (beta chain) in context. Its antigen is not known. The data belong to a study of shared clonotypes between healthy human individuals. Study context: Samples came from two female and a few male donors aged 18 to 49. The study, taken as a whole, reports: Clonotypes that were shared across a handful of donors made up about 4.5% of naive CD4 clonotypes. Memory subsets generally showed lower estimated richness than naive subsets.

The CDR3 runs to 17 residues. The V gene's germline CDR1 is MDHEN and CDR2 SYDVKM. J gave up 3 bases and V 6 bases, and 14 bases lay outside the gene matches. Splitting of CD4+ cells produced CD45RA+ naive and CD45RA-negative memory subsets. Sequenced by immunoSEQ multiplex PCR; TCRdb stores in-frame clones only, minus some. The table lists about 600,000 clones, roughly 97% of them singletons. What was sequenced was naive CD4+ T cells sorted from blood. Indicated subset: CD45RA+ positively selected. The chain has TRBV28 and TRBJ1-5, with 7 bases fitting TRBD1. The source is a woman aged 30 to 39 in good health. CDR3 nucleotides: TGTGCCAGCAGCGCCCCCGGGGGGACAGCCAACAATCAGCCCCAGCATTTT. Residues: CASSAPGGTANNQPQHF.